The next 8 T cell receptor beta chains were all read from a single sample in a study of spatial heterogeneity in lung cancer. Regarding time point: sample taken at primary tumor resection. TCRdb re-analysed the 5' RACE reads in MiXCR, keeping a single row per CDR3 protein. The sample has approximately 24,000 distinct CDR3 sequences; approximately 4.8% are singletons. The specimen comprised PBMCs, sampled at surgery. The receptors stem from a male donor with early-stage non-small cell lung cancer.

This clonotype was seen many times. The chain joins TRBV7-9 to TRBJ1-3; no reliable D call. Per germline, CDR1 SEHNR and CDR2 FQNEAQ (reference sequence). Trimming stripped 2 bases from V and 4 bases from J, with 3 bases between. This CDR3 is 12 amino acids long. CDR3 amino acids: CASSLHGNTIYF. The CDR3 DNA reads TGTGCCAGCAGCTTACACGGAAACACCATATATTTT.

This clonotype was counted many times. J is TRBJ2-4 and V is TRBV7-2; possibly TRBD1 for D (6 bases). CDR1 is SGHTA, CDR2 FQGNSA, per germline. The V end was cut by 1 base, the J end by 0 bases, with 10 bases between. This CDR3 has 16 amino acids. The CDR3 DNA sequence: TGTGCCAGCAGCTTAGTTTCACAGGGAGCCAAAAACATTCAGTACTTC. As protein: CASSLVSQGAKNIQYF.

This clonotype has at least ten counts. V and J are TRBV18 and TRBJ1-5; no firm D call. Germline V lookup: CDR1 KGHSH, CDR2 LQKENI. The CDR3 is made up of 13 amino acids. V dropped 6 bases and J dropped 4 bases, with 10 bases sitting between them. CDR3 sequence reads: CASSPDRNQPQHF. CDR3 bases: TGTGCCAGCTCCCCGGACCGTAATCAGCCCCAGCATTTT. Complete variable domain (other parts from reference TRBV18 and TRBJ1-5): NAGVMQNPRHLVRRRGQEARLRCSPMKGHSHVYWYRQLPEEGLKFMVYLQKENIIDESGMPKERFSAEFPKEGPSILRIQQVVRGDSAAYFCASSPDRNQPQHFGDGTRLSIL.

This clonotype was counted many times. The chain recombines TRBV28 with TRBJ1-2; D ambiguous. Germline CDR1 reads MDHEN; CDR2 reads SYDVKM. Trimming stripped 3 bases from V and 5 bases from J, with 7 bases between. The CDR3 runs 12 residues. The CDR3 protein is CASSFGPYGYTF. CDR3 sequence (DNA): TGTGCCAGCAGTTTTGGTCCTTATGGCTACACCTTC.

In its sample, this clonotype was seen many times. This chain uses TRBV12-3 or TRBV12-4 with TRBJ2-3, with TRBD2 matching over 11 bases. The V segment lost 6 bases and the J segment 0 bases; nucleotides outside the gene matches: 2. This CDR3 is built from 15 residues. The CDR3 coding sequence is TGTGCCAGCAGCCCTAGCGGGGGGAGCACAGATACGCAGTATTTT. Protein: CASSPSGGSTDTQYF.

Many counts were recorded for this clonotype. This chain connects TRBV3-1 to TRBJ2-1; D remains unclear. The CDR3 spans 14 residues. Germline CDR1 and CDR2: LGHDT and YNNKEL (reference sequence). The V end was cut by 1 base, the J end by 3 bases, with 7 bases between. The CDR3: CASSQVGSYNEQFF. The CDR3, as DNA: TGTGCCAGCAGCCAAGTGGGCAGCTACAATGAGCAGTTCTTC.

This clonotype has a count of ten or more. The CDR3 nucleotides read TGTGCCAGCAGCTTGGAAACTAGCGGGAGAAGTTGGCAAGAGACCCAGTACTTC. This translates into CASSLETSGRSWQETQYF. This chain joins TRBV13 and TRBJ2-5; 11 nucleotides match TRBD2. V trimming: 3 bases; J trimming: 2 bases; junction bases outside the gene matches: 11. Per germline, CDR1 PRHDT and CDR2 FYEKMQ (reference sequence). This CDR3 has 18 amino acids.

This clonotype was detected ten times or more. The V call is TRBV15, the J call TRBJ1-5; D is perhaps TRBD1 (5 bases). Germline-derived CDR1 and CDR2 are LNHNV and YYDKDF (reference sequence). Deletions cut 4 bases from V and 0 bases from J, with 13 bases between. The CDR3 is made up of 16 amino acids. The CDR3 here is CATSTDRQYSNQPQHF. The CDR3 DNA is TGTGCCACCAGCACCGACCGACAGTATAGCAATCAGCCCCAGCATTTT.